Listed here are 22 T cell receptor beta chains from one sample, sequenced in a study of blood T cell repertoires in COVID-19. TCRdb's table, derived via immunoSEQ multiplex PCR, lists solely in-frame clones and lacks some. Of 80,000 to 100,000 clones in the sample, about nine tenths were seen once. The sequenced sample was peripheral blood. The receptors come from a man in his sixties with acute or convalescent COVID-19.

The chain employs TRBV18 and TRBJ1-1; D call uncertain. The V gene lost 2 bases and the J gene lost 1 base, with 11 bases spanning the gap. This CDR3 is 15 amino acids long. Per the germline V gene, CDR1 is KGHSH and CDR2 is LQKENI. Written as DNA, the CDR3 is TGTGCCAGCTCACCAATAACAGACCCGAACACTGAAGCTTTCTTT. It translates to CASSPITDPNTEAFF.

The chain recombines TRBV5-6 with TRBJ2-7, with TRBD2 identical over 9 bases. The germline gives CDR1 SGHDT, CDR2 YYEEEE. The V segment lost 7 bases and the J segment 5 bases; nucleotides outside the gene matches: 7. The CDR3 consists of 13 residues. The CDR3: CASVIAGANEQYF. CDR3 bases: TGTGCCAGCGTCATAGCGGGGGCCAACGAGCAGTACTTC.

This chain connects TRBV18 to TRBJ2-5; TRBD1 matches 9 bases. Germline V gives CDR1 KGHSH, CDR2 LQKENI. The length of the CDR3 is 15 residues. The V and J ends lost 8 bases and 2 bases, in that order; junction bases with no gene match: 9. The CDR3 DNA follows: TGTGCCAGCCTTGAAGGACAGGGGAGACAAGAGACCCAGTACTTC. Amino acids: CASLEGQGRQETQYF.

The gene calls are TRBV5-1 and TRBJ2-1, with TRBD2 as a possible D gene (6 bases). The CDR3 is 15 residues long. Germline V gene lookup returns CDR1 SGHRS and CDR2 YFSETQ. With 4 bases removed from V and 0 bases from J, the gap between germline ends came to 11 bases. The CDR3 loop reads CASSLSGYSYNEQFF. The DNA for the CDR3 is TGCGCCAGCAGCCTTAGCGGCTACTCCTACAATGAGCAGTTCTTC. The whole variable domain, remainder taken from reference TRBV5-1 and TRBJ2-1, is KAGVTQTPRYLIKTRGQQVTLSCSPISGHRSVSWYQQTPGQGLQFLFEYFSETQRNKGNFPGRFSGRQFSNSRSEMNVSTLELGDSALYLCASSLSGYSYNEQFFGPGTRLTVL.

J is TRBJ2-3 and V is TRBV20-1; D might be TRBD1 (6 bases). CDR1 and CDR2 (germline): DFQATT, SNEGSKA (reference sequence). V was trimmed by 5 bases and J by 5 bases, leaving 8 bases between them. The CDR3 contains 11 residues. The CDR3 spells CSALQGDTQYF. The DNA for the CDR3 is TGCAGTGCTCTACAGGGAGATACGCAGTATTTT.

CDR3 in amino acids: CASSQTSRGPTELFF. CDR3 bases: TGTGCCAGCAGCCAAACGAGTAGGGGGCCGACGGAGCTGTTTTTT. The chain carries TRBV3-1 (or the pseudogene TRBV3-2) and TRBJ2-2; 7 bases agree with TRBD1. V lost 2 bases to trimming and J lost 10 bases; unmatched junction nucleotides: 10. Germline V gene lookup returns CDR1 LGHDT and CDR2 YNNKEL (reference sequence). CDR3 length equals 15 residues.

The chain recombines TRBV19 with TRBJ2-1; possibly TRBD2 for D (6 bases). The germline V gene has CDR1 LNHDA and CDR2 SQIVND (reference sequence). With 5 bases removed from V and 4 bases from J, the gap between germline ends came to 18 bases. The CDR3 contains 16 residues. The CDR3 region has the DNA TGTGCCAGTAGTCCCGGAGGGGACCCTAGGTACAATGAGCAGTTCTTC. Encoded protein: CASSPGGDPRYNEQFF. The whole variable domain, remainder taken from reference TRBV19 and TRBJ2-1, is DGGITQSPKYLFRKEGQNVTLSCEQNLNHDAMYWYRQDPGQGLRLIYYSQIVNDFQKGDIAEGYSVSREKKESFPLTVTSAQKNPTAFYLCASSPGGDPRYNEQFFGPGTRLTVL.

This chain uses TRBV5-1 with TRBJ2-5, with 9 bases identical to TRBD1. The CDR3 sequence is 15 residues long. The germline gives CDR1 SGHRS, CDR2 YFSETQ. The V segment lost 4 bases and the J segment 4 bases; nucleotides outside the gene matches: 8. The CDR3 nucleotides are TGCGCCAGCAGCACCGGACAGGGGAGCGGAGAGACCCAGTACTTC. This codes for CASSTGQGSGETQYF.

The V call is TRBV30, the J call TRBJ1-1; D might be TRBD1 (5 bases). Germline loops: CDR1 GTSNPN, CDR2 SVGIG (reference sequence). The V gene lost 0 bases and the J gene lost 2 bases, with 10 bases spanning the gap. This CDR3 is 14 amino acids long. The CDR3 sequence: CAWSVLGANTEAFF. As DNA, the CDR3 is TGTGCCTGGAGTGTCTTAGGGGCAAACACTGAAGCTTTCTTT.

The chain carries TRBV19 and TRBJ1-5; D is uncertain. Germline lookup yields CDR1 LNHDA and CDR2 SQIVND (reference sequence). This CDR3 spans 15 amino acids. The germline V and J ends were trimmed by 5 bases and 0 bases, with 11 bases remaining between them. The CDR3 is CASSWKGDSNQPQHF. CDR3 sequence (DNA): TGTGCCAGTAGTTGGAAAGGAGATAGCAATCAGCCCCAGCATTTT.

This rearrangement joins TRBV3-1 (or the pseudogene TRBV3-2) to TRBJ1-1; D possibly corresponds to TRBD1 (6 bases). V dropped 0 bases and J dropped 4 bases, with 12 bases sitting between them. CDR3 length equals 15 residues. Germline V gene lookup returns CDR1 LGHDT and CDR2 YNNKEL (reference sequence). The CDR3 nucleotides read TGTGCCAGCAGCCAAGATGCGGGGGGCGGCACTGAAGCTTTCTTT. Protein: CASSQDAGGGTEAFF.

J is TRBJ1-1 and V is TRBV4-1, with 7 nucleotides matching TRBD1. Per the germline V gene, CDR1 is MGHRA and CDR2 is YSYEKL. The CDR3 spans 16 residues. V gave up 3 bases and J gave up 10 bases; unmatched junction bases: 17. The CDR3 DNA follows: TGCGCCAGCAGCCATCCGAACCGGGACAGCGAACCAAGAGCTTTCTTT. It translates to CASSHPNRDSEPRAFF.

This clone occurred once. The chain carries TRBV6-5 and TRBJ1-1, with D hard to call. Trimming took 6 bases from V and 8 from J, leaving 16 bases between them. The CDR3 covers 13 residues. Germline V gives CDR1 MNHEY, CDR2 SVGAGI. The CDR3 bases are TGTGCCAGCAGCCTCCCCGGTTCAACCGAAGCTTTCTTT. Protein sequence: CASSLPGSTEAFF.

The chain links TRBV18 to TRBJ2-1, with 12 bases aligning to TRBD2. The germline CDR1 and CDR2 sequences are KGHSH and LQKENI. V trimming: 6 bases; J trimming: 10 bases; junction bases outside the gene matches: 10. The CDR3 spans 15 residues. This CDR3 is CASSAASGGAGEQFF. CDR3 coding DNA: TGTGCCAGCTCGGCAGCTAGCGGGGGGGCCGGGGAGCAGTTCTTC.

V and J are TRBV5-1 and TRBJ1-1; 8 nucleotides match TRBD1. The germline gives CDR1 SGHRS, CDR2 YFSETQ. V trimming: 4 bases; J trimming: 5 bases; junction bases outside the gene matches: 13. The CDR3 covers 16 residues. CDR3 DNA sequence: TGCGCCAGCAGCCCAACGGGGCAGGGGGCGCGGACTGAAGCTTTCTTT. Translated, it gives CASSPTGQGARTEAFF.

This chain connects TRBV6-4 to TRBJ1-2; 8 nucleotides agree with TRBD1. This CDR3 spans 14 amino acids. Losses at the gene ends were 4 bases for V and 4 bases for J; bases not matched to a gene: 5. Germline V gene lookup returns CDR1 MRHNA and CDR2 SNTAGT. The chain's CDR3 is CASSVDGQGYGYTF. The CDR3 DNA reads as TGTGCCAGCAGTGTGGATGGACAGGGCTATGGCTACACCTTC.

The chain links TRBV5-1 to TRBJ2-5; no firm D call. CDR3 size: 13 residues. Looked up from germline, CDR1 is SGHRS and CDR2 is YFSETQ. The V end was cut by 0 bases, the J end by 1 base, with 4 bases between. The CDR3 is CASSLVVQETQYF. The DNA of the CDR3 is TGCGCCAGCAGCTTGGTAGTCCAAGAGACCCAGTACTTC.

This rearrangement joins TRBV5-1 to TRBJ1-1; D is possibly TRBD1 (5 bases). Trimming took off 6 bases at V and 7 bases at J, with 16 bases between the two ends. Germline V lookup: CDR1 SGHRS, CDR2 YFSETQ. The CDR3 has 13 amino acids. The CDR3 DNA reads as TGCGCCAGCACCACCCTCCGGGGGAGTGAAGCTTTCTTT. It is translated as CASTTLRGSEAFF.

This clone was seen once. The V call is TRBV6-1, the J call TRBJ1-3; a weak D match, TRBD1 (5 bases). Deletions cut 3 bases from V and 2 bases from J, with 17 bases between. Per germline, CDR1 MNHNS and CDR2 SASEGT. The CDR3 consists of 17 residues. CDR3 amino acids: CASSDGRGRLTGNTIYF. The CDR3 DNA is TGTGCCAGCAGTGACGGGCGGGGCAGGCTGACTGGAAACACCATATATTTT.

On this clone itself: Other DNA sequences in this specimen translate into the identical CDR3. V usage is TRBV6-5 and J usage is TRBJ1-5; D is possibly TRBD1 (5 bases). The CDR3 runs 13 residues. V was cut by 5 bases and J by 7 bases, with 12 bases left in between. From germline, CDR1 is MNHEY and CDR2 SVGAGI. The CDR3 DNA sequence: TGTGCCAGCAGTCCCCAGGGTGGGCAGCCCCAGCATTTT. This gives the protein CASSPQGGQPQHF.

This clone showed up just once. The V call is TRBV27, the J call TRBJ1-2, with TRBD1 matching 8 bases. The J segment lost 5 bases and the V segment lost 5 bases, leaving 4 bases of the junction unmatched. From germline, CDR1 is MNHEY and CDR2 SMNVEV (reference sequence). CDR3 length: 13 amino acids. The CDR3 DNA reads as TGTGCCAGCAGTCCTCGACAGGGGTATGGCTACACCTTC. This translates into CASSPRQGYGYTF.

The V call is TRBV5-5, the J call TRBJ1-4; perhaps TRBD1 as D (6 bases). The CDR3 consists of 13 residues. V was shortened by 3 bases and J by 3 bases, with 6 bases between the two germline ends. Germline CDR1 SGHKS, CDR2 YYEKEE (reference sequence). In DNA form, the CDR3 reads TGTGCCAGCAGCTCAGGGGCTAATGAAAAACTGTTTTTT. This encodes CASSSGANEKLFF.